The next 3 T cell receptor beta chains were all read from a single sample in a study of blood T cell repertoires in COVID-19. Clones were read by immunoSEQ multiplex PCR, and TCRdb kept only the in-frame ones, dropping some. The data contain fewer than 150,000 clones, 75% to 90% of them seen just once; the ten biggest clones take up approximately 5.1%. Sequencing input: peripheral blood. The receptors here all came from a woman aged 55-69 years with COVID-19, enrolled during active disease.

V usage is TRBV5-6 and J usage is TRBJ2-7, with no clear D. V lost 0 bases and J lost 2, with 6 bases in between. The length of the CDR3 is 13 residues. Germline V gives CDR1 SGHDT, CDR2 YYEEEE. CDR3 sequence: CASSLAVPYEQYF. Here the CDR3 DNA reads TGTGCCAGCAGCTTGGCAGTTCCCTACGAGCAGTACTTC. The whole variable domain, filled in from reference TRBV5-6 and TRBJ2-7, reads DAGVTQSPTHLIKTRGQQVTLRCSPKSGHDTVSWYQQALGQGPQFIFQYYEEEERQRGNFPDRFSGHQFPNYSSELNVNALLLGDSALYLCASSLAVPYEQYFGPGTRLTVT.

V is TRBV5-4 and J is TRBJ2-1; 10 bases are a match to TRBD1. CDR3 length: 15 residues. V trimming: 3 bases; J trimming: 6 bases; junction bases outside the gene matches: 6. Germline CDR1 SGHNT, CDR2 YYREEE (reference sequence). The CDR3 is CASSSGTGAANEQFF. CDR3 sequence (DNA): TGTGCCAGCAGCTCCGGGACAGGGGCTGCCAATGAGCAGTTCTTC.

CDR3: CASSQLTGRRTEAFF. CDR3 nucleotide sequence: TGTGCCAGCAGCCAATTGACGGGGAGGAGGACTGAAGCTTTCTTT. The chain carries TRBV3-1 (or the pseudogene TRBV3-2) and TRBJ1-1; D is ambiguous. Between the trimmed V and J ends, which lost 2 bases and 5 bases, there was a span of 15 bases. From germline, CDR1 is LGHDT and CDR2 YNNKEL (reference sequence). This CDR3 has 15 amino acids.